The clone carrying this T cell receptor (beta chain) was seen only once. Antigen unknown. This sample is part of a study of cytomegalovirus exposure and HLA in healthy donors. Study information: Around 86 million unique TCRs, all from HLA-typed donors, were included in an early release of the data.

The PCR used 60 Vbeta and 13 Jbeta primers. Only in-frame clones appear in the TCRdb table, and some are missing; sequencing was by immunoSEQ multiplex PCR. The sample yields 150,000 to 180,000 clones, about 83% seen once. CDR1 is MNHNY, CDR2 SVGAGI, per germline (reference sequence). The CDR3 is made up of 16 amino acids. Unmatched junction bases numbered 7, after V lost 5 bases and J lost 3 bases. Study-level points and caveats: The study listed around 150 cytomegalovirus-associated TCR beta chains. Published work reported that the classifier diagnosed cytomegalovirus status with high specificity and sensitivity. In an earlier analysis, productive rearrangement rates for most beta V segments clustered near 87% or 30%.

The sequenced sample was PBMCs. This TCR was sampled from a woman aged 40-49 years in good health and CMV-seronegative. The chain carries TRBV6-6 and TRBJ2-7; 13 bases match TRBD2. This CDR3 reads CASSTGLAGNNYEQYF. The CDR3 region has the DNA TGTGCCAGCAGTACGGGACTAGCGGGGAACAACTACGAGCAGTACTTC.